A selection of T cell receptor beta chains follows, all from one sample in a study of CD8+ T cells in alopecia areata. Generated by immunoSEQ multiplex PCR, the TCRdb table keeps only in-frame clones and is missing some. The sample lists about 180,000 clones; 40% to 65% were seen once. Sequences were derived from CD8+ T cells sorted from blood, sampled at week 24, from a patient treated with tofacitinib. Source of these receptors: a human donor with alopecia areata. Each CDR3 is given with its conserved first and last residue. The order of the fields is clone size, V gene, D gene, J gene, CDR3 DNA, CDR3 protein. The D gene is left open where the match is weak. The listing skips clone size in some rows; elsewhere it reads once, few, many or a size class.

NA	TRBV27	NA	TRBJ1-1	TGTGCCAGCAGCCGCAAAGGGACGGCAGGGATCACTGAAGCTTTCTTT	CASSRKGTAGITEAFF
NA	TRBV20-1	NA	TRBJ1-2	TGCAGTGCTCTTTTTTACTTCGGCTACACCTTC	CSALFYFGYTF
NA	TRBV19	TRBD2	TRBJ2-2	TGTGCCAGTAGTATCGGGAGGTCGAACACCGGGGAGCTGTTTTTT	CASSIGRSNTGELFF
NA	TRBV6-5	TRBD1	TRBJ2-3	TGTGCCAGCAGCCAAAGGCCGACAGGGGCAGATACGCAGTATTTT	CASSQRPTGADTQYF
NA	TRBV29-1	NA	TRBJ2-7	TGCAGCGTGGGTACAGGGTTGGGAGAGCAGTACTTC	CSVGTGLGEQYF
NA	TRBV27	NA	TRBJ2-7	TGTGCCAGCAGTTCGACCTCATCGGGGATCTACGAGCAGTACTTC	CASSSTSSGIYEQYF
NA	TRBV27	NA	TRBJ2-7	TGTGCCAGCAGTTTCCAGGGACACTACGAGCAGTACTTC	CASSFQGHYEQYF
NA	TRBV19	TRBD1	TRBJ1-1	TGTGCCAGCTGGGGACAGGGCCGAACTGAAGCTTTCTTT	CASWGQGRTEAFF
NA	TRBV5-6	NA	TRBJ1-1	TGTGCCAGCAGCTTGCTGATGGACGAGATGAACACTGAAGCTTTCTTT	CASSLLMDEMNTEAFF
NA	TRBV5-6	TRBD2	TRBJ2-7	TGTGCCAGCAGCTCCCGGGTTAGCGGGGGGGCCGAAGAGCAGTACTTC	CASSSRVSGGAEEQYF
NA	TRBV19	NA	TRBJ1-1	TGTGCCAGTCTAGGGACTGCTAACACTGAAGCTTTCTTT	CASLGTANTEAFF
NA	TRBV7-3	NA	TRBJ2-3	TGTGCCAGCAGCTTAGACCTAACAGATACGCAGTATTTT	CASSLDLTDTQYF
NA	TRBV29-1	NA	TRBJ1-1	TGCAGCGTTGTGGCGGGGAACACTGAAGCTTTCTTT	CSVVAGNTEAFF
few	TRBV29-1	NA	TRBJ2-3	TGCAGCGTTGTGTCCCTAGGGTTTACAGATACGCAGTATTTT	CSVVSLGFTDTQYF
NA	TRBV4-3	NA	TRBJ2-7	TGCGCCAGCAGCCAAGAAGGGCCAGGTTCCTTCTACGAGCAGTACTTC	CASSQEGPGSFYEQYF
once	TRBV27	TRBD2	TRBJ2-7	TGTGCCAGCAGTCCGACTAGCGGGGGAAATTACGAGCAGTACTTC	CASSPTSGGNYEQYF
NA	TRBV7-9	NA	TRBJ2-3	TGTGCCAGCAGCCTTTCAGATACGCAGTATTTT	CASSLSDTQYF
NA	TRBV19	TRBD1	TRBJ1-5	TGTGCCAGTAGTTTCACAGGGGGTCAGCCCCAGCATTTT	CASSFTGGQPQHF
few	TRBV16	NA	TRBJ1-6	TGTGCCAGCAGCCGGGGCTCACCCCTCCACTTT	CASSRGSPLHF
NA	TRBV27	NA	TRBJ1-6	TGTGCCAGCAGCCACCCCGGGACGGCCAATTCACCCCTCCACTTT	CASSHPGTANSPLHF
NA	TRBV5-1	NA	TRBJ2-7	TGCGCCAGCAGCTCTTCCTACGAGCAGTACTTC	CASSSSYEQYF
few	TRBV30	NA	TRBJ1-1	TGTGCCTGGGACCCGGGACAAGGCGCGAACACTGAAGCTTTCTTT	CAWDPGQGANTEAFF
NA	TRBV29-1	TRBD1	TRBJ2-3	TGCAGCTCAAGACAGGGTGACACAGATACGCAGTATTTT	CSSRQGDTDTQYF
NA	TRBV19	TRBD2	TRBJ2-1	TGTGCCAGTAGCATTAGCGGGGGGGCGTACAATGAGCAGTTCTTC	CASSISGGAYNEQFF
NA	TRBV5-6	NA	TRBJ1-5	TGTGCCAGCAGCTTAACCACGTGGGGGGGCGATCAGCCCCAGCATTTT	CASSLTTWGGDQPQHF
NA	TRBV4-3	NA	TRBJ1-2	TGCGCCAGCAGCCAAGCCCTGGTGGGGGCATCAAGAGGCTACACCTTC	CASSQALVGASRGYTF
few	TRBV4-1	TRBD2	TRBJ2-1	TGCGCCAGCAGCCAAACTAGCGGACCATACAATGAGCAGTTCTTC	CASSQTSGPYNEQFF
NA	TRBV14	NA	TRBJ1-1	TGTGCCAGCAGCCAAGAACGGTGGGAAAGGGCTGAAGCTTTCTTT	CASSQERWERAEAFF
few	TRBV4-3	TRBD1	TRBJ2-3	TGCGCCAGCAGCCAAGAAGACAGGGGGACAGATACGCAGTATTTT	CASSQEDRGTDTQYF
NA	TRBV30	TRBD1	TRBJ2-7	TGTGCCTGGAGTTTTTTCGCGACAGGGGCCTACGAGCAGTACTTC	CAWSFFATGAYEQYF
few	TRBV29-1	TRBD1	TRBJ2-1	TGCAGCCCGACAGGGAGTAACAATGAGCAGTTCTTC	CSPTGSNNEQFF
NA	TRBV29-1	NA	TRBJ2-3	TGCAGCGTTTTGGGGGGCACAGATACGCAGTATTTT	CSVLGGTDTQYF
NA	TRBV29-1	TRBD1	TRBJ1-2	TGCAGCGTAGCCGGGACAGGGGGCCACTATGGCTACACCTTC	CSVAGTGGHYGYTF
NA	TRBV5-1	TRBD1	TRBJ2-7	TGCGCCAGCAGCCCCGGGACAGGGACCTACGAGCAGTACTTC	CASSPGTGTYEQYF
few	TRBV2	NA	TRBJ2-5	TGTGCCAGCAGCGCGCGCGGATTTGAACAAGAGACCCAGTACTTC	CASSARGFEQETQYF
NA	TRBV5-1	TRBD1	TRBJ1-1	TGCGCCAGCAGCCTAACGACAGGGAGGGTTGGTGAAGCTTTCTTT	CASSLTTGRVGEAFF
NA	TRBV29-1	NA	TRBJ1-2	TGCAGCGTAACAGGGCTCGCGGGAGGCTACACCTTC	CSVTGLAGGYTF
NA	TRBV29-1	NA	TRBJ2-1	TGCAGCGCCCTTAGGGAGAATGAGCAGTTCTTC	CSALRENEQFF
few	TRBV5-1	NA	TRBJ1-1	TGCGCCAACATCCAGGGCCCGAACACTGAAGCTTTCTTT	CANIQGPNTEAFF
NA	TRBV9	NA	TRBJ1-1	TGTGCCAGCAGCGTAGAGGGAGACGGGGAAGCTTTCTTT	CASSVEGDGEAFF
NA	TRBV7-2	TRBD1	TRBJ2-7	TGTGCCAGCAGCTTGGGACAGGGGGACTACGAGCAGTACTTC	CASSLGQGDYEQYF
NA	TRBV4-3	TRBD1	TRBJ2-7	TGCGCCAGCAGCCAGGACAGGGGGCCGAACGAGCAGTACTTC	CASSQDRGPNEQYF
NA	TRBV29-1	TRBD1	TRBJ2-5	TGCAGCGGACGACAGGGAGAAGAGACCCAGTACTTC	CSGRQGEETQYF
NA	TRBV27	NA	TRBJ2-7	TGTGCCAGCAGTTCCCCGTCCTACGAGCAGTACTTC	CASSSPSYEQYF
NA	TRBV9	TRBD2	TRBJ2-3	TGTGCCAGCAATAGCGGGGGCACAGATACGCAGTATTTT	CASNSGGTDTQYF
few	TRBV4-3	NA	TRBJ2-4	TGCGCCAGCAGCCAAGATAAACAGGATTACATTCAGTACTTC	CASSQDKQDYIQYF
NA	TRBV27	NA	TRBJ1-5	TGTGCCAGCAGAACAGGGAGTTGGGATCAGCCCCAGCATTTT	CASRTGSWDQPQHF
NA	TRBV23-1	NA	TRBJ2-2	TGCGCCAGCAGTCGGCGAGATAGGATAAAGGGTCCCGGGGAGCTGTTTTTT	CASSRRDRIKGPGELFF
NA	TRBV29-1	NA	TRBJ2-1	TGCAGCGCCGAACGGGGAAGGGCCAATGAGCAGTTCTTC	CSAERGRANEQFF
once	TRBV29-1	NA	TRBJ1-2	TGCAGCGTTGAGAGGGAAAACTATGGCTACACCTTC	CSVERENYGYTF